This T cell receptor (beta chain) was documented in a study of T cell repertoires in cytomegalovirus infection. Overall study context: Used in the study were CMV epitopes, some recently identified and HLA-C-restricted, others well-studied and HLA-B-restricted.

As to this clonotype: Its antigen is as yet unknown.

Germline values: CDR1 LGHNA, CDR2 YSLEER. This CDR3 has 15 residues. V shed 2 bases, J shed 4 bases, and the junction held 4 bases outside the gene matches. MiXCR was run by TCRdb on the reads, yielding one entry per CDR3 protein. The sample lists roughly 80,000 distinct CDR3 sequences; 20% to 30% were seen once. This material consisted of CD8+ T cells from cultured PBMCs, taken from culture after CMV antigen stimulation. The TCR originated in a human donor in good health (CMV status not recorded). Some clones in this sample may be carry-over from other donors' samples. V and J are TRBV4-3 and TRBJ2-7; the match to TRBD1 covers 11 bases. In nucleotides, the CDR3 is TGCGCCAGCAGCCAACTGGACAGGGGGCCATACGAGCAGTACTTC. It specifies CASSQLDRGPYEQYF.